Here is one TCR beta chain with its context. Authors' analysis steps: Reference gene primer amplification in the assay estimated nucleated cell counts. The protocol was immunoSEQ multiplex PCR, while the TCRdb copy is restricted to in-frame clones and leaves out a portion. Clone size and V and J calls were adopted from that table, with D and trimming inferred from the DNA. The table has 150,000 or so clones, around 82% seen once; the top ten hold roughly 15%. Per the germline V gene, CDR1 is SGHAT and CDR2 is FQNNGV. The CDR3 consists of 15 residues. Losses at the gene ends were 3 bases for V and 3 bases for J; bases not matched to a gene: 7. The data were taken from a study of blood T cell repertoires in COVID-19. About the study: Samples of COVID-19 (acute and convalescent) were obtained from the United States, Italy and Spain. The cDNA or gDNA used as material had been derived from T cells, B-cell-depleted T cells, or PBMCs.

The V and J genes are TRBV11-2 and TRBJ1-2; TRBD1 aligns across 7 bases. Sequencing was performed on peripheral blood. The origin of this receptor is a human donor with acute or convalescent COVID-19. The donor label of this sample is uncertain. For the CDR3, the DNA is TGTGCCAGCAGCTTTTGGGGGACAGCTCACTATGGCTACACCTTC. Residues: CASSFWGTAHYGYTF.